A single sample gave rise to the 2 T cell receptor beta chains below, sequenced in a study of T cell responses to AZD1222 COVID-19 vaccine listed by TCRdb under 2021. The method was the immunoSEQ multiplex PCR assay. What TCRdb holds here is the immuneACCESS table cut down to in-frame rearrangements. Part of the clones is not present; checked against another copy, under half of the missing clones reflect an unresolved V gene, and the others are unexplained. The table for this sample lists about 130,000 clones; approximately 90% of them were counted only once. The ten largest clones capture under 2% of the sample. The time point label here, explained by the study, means: baseline before first vaccination. The sample in question was peripheral blood, obtained on day 0 of AZD1222 vaccination. These receptors came from an adult in good health.

This sequence joins TRBV11-2 and TRBJ2-6; D is possibly TRBD1 (6 bases). Germline values: CDR1 SGHAT, CDR2 FQNNGV. V was clipped by 4 bases and J by 0 bases, with 16 bases between them. This CDR3 contains 18 residues. This chain's CDR3 is CASSSRQATLSGANVLTF. CDR3 DNA sequence: TGTGCCAGCAGCTCCCGACAGGCTACTCTCTCTGGGGCCAACGTCCTGACTTTC.

V is TRBV15 and J is TRBJ1-5; D is undetermined. This CDR3 spans 18 amino acids. The germline V gene encodes CDR1 LNHNV and CDR2 YYDKDF (reference sequence). V shed 4 bases and J shed 1 base, with 20 bases lying between them. In nucleotides, the CDR3 is TGTGCCACCAGCACCAGAGGCCATCTAGGGATAAGCAATCAGCCCCAGCATTTT. This sequence encodes CATSTRGHLGISNQPQHF. The entire variable domain, with the rest obtained from reference TRBV15 and TRBJ1-5, is as follows: DAMVIQNPRYQVTQFGKPVTLSCSQTLNHNVMYWYQQKSSQAPKLLFHYYDKDFNNEADTPDNFQSRRPNTSFCFLDIRSPGLGDTAMYLCATSTRGHLGISNQPQHFGDGTRLSIL.